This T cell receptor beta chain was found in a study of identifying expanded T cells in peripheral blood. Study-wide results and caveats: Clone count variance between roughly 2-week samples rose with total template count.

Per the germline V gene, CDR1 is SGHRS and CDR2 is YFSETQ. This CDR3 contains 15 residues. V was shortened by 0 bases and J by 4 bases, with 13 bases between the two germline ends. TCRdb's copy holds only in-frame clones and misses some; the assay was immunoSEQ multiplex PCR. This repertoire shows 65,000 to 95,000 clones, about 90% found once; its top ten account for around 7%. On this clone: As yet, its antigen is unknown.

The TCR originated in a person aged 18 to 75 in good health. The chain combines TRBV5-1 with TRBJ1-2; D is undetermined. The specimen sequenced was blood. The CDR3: CASSLGPEAGYGYTF. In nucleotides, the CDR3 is TGCGCCAGCAGCTTGGGCCCGGAGGCAGGCTATGGCTACACCTTC.